This T cell receptor (beta chain) is from a study of shared clonotypes between healthy human individuals. Of note for this clone: Its antigen is still unknown.

The assay was immunoSEQ multiplex PCR, and TCRdb's table has in-frame clones only and misses some. This sample carries 1.6 million or so clones, 98% of them seen once, and the ten largest clones take over 0.3%. Donors were healthy HIV-negative adults without recent acute infections or vaccinations. The authors divided CD4+ cells into CD45RA+ naive and CD45RA-negative memory subsets. V was trimmed by 4 bases and J by 6 bases, leaving 8 bases between them. The length of the CDR3 is 12 residues. From germline, CDR1 is WNHNN and CDR2 SYGVQD (reference sequence). Regarding the study as a whole: Estimated richness was generally greater in naive than memory subsets.

This sequence was found in a man aged 25-40 years in good health. This sequence joins TRBV10-1 and TRBJ2-3; D not resolved. The sample consisted of naive CD4+ T cells sorted from blood. The subset is: CD45RA+ positively selected. The CDR3 here is CASSVEWDTQYF. CDR3 in DNA: TGCGCCAGCAGTGTCGAGTGGGATACGCAGTATTTT.